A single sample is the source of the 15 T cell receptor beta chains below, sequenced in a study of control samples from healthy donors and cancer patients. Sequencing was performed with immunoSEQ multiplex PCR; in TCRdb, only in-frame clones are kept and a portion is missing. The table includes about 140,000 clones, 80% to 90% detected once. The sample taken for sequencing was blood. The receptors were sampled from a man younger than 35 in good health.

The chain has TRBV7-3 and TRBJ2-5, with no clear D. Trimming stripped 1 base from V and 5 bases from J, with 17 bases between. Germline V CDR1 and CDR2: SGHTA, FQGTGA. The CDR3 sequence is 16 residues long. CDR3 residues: CASSLNGPDGRETQYF. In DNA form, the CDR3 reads TGTGCCAGCAGCTTAAACGGGCCAGACGGCAGGGAGACCCAGTACTTC.

The CDR3 region has the DNA TGTGCCAGCAGTTACCCAGCGAGGGGGAGAGGAGATGAAAAACTGTTTTTT. Encoded protein: CASSYPARGRGDEKLFF. The chain employs TRBV6-2 or TRBV6-3 and TRBJ1-4, with D possibly TRBD1 on 6 matching bases. The CDR3 has 17 residues. V lost 2 bases and J 6 bases, leaving 19 bases between the germline ends. CDR1 MNHEY and CDR2 SVGEGT come from the germline V gene.

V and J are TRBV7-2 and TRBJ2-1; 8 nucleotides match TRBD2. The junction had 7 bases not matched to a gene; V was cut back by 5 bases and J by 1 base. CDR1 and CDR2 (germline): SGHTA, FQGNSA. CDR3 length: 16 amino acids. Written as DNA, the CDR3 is TGTGCCAGCAGCCTTGTAGCGGGGTCGTCCTACAATGAGCAGTTCTTC. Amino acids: CASSLVAGSSYNEQFF.

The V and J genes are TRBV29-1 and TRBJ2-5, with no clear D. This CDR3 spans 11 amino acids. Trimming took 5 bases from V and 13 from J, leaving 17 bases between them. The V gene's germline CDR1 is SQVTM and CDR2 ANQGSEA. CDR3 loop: CSVKWTVGLYF. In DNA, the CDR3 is TGCAGCGTTAAATGGACGGTTGGTTTGTACTTC.

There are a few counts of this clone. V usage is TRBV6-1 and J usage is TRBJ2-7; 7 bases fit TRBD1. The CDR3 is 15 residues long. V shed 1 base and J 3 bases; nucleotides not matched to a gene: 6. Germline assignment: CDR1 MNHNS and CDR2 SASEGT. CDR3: CASSEVGPGGYEQYF. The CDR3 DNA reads TGTGCCAGCAGTGAAGTCGGTCCAGGGGGCTACGAGCAGTACTTC.

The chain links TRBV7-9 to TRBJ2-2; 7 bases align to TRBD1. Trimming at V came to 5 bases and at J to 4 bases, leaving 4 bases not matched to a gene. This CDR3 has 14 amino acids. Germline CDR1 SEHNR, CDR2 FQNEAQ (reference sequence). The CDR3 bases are TGTGCCAGCAGCCCCCGACAGGGCACCGGGGAGCTGTTTTTT. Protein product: CASSPRQGTGELFF. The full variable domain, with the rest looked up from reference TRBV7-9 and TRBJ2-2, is DTGVSQNPRHKITKRGQNVTFRCDPISEHNRLYWYRQTLGQGPEFLTYFQNEAQLEKSRLLSDRFSAERPKGSFSTLEIQRTEQGDSAMYLCASSPRQGTGELFFGEGSRLTVL.

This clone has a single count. This CDR3 reads CASSSQGNSYNEQFF. The CDR3 DNA is TGTGCCAGCAGCTCACAGGGCAACTCCTACAATGAGCAGTTCTTC. This chain links TRBV7-9 with TRBJ2-1; perhaps TRBD1 as D (6 bases). The CDR3 is 15 residues long. From germline, CDR1 is SEHNR and CDR2 FQNEAQ (reference sequence). Trimming removed 4 bases at V and 0 bases at J, with 10 bases between.

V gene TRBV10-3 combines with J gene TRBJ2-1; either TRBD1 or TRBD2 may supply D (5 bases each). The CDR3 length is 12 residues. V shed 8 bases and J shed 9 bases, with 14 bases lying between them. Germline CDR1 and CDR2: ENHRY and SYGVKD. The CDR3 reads CAIRDRTGEQFF. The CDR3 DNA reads TGTGCCATCCGGGACCGTACGGGTGAGCAGTTCTTC.

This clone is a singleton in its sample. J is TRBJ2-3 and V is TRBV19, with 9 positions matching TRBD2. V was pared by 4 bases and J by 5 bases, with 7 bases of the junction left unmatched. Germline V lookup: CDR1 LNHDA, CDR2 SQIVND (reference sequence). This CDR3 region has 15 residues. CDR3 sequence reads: CASSRQRGAGDTQYF. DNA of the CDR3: TGTGCCAGTAGTAGGCAGCGGGGGGCGGGAGATACGCAGTATTTT. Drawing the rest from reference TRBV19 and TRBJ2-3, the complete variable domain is DGGITQSPKYLFRKEGQNVTLSCEQNLNHDAMYWYRQDPGQGLRLIYYSQIVNDFQKGDIAEGYSVSREKKESFPLTVTSAQKNPTAFYLCASSRQRGAGDTQYFGPGTRLTVL.

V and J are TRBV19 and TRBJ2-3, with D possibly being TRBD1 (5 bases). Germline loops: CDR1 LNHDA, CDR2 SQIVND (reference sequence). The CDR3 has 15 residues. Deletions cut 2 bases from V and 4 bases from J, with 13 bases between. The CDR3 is CASSIRLGDSDTQYF. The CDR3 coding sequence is TGTGCCAGTAGTATACGTTTAGGGGATTCAGATACGCAGTATTTT.

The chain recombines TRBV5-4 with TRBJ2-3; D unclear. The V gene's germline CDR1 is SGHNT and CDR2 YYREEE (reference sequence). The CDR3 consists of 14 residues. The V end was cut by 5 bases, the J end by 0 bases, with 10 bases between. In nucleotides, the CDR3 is TGTGCCAGCAGTGGGGTATCTAGCACAGATACGCAGTATTTT. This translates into CASSGVSSTDTQYF.

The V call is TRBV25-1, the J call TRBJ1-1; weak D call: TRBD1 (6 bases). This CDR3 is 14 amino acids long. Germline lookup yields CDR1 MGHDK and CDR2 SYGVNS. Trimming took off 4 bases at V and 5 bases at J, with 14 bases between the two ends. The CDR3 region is CASSGGALGTEAFF. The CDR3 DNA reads TGTGCCAGCAGTGGGGGGGCCCTGGGGACTGAAGCTTTCTTT.

The CDR3 bases are TGTGCCAGCAGCCAAGTGAGTGGGTTCGGAGGGGGCAATTACGAGCAGTACTTC. The encoded protein is CASSQVSGFGGGNYEQYF. V gene TRBV4-2 combines with J gene TRBJ2-7; the D gene is possibly TRBD1 (7 bases). The ends were cut back, 1 base at V and 4 bases at J, with 23 bases in the middle. There are 18 residues in the CDR3. Germline CDR1 LGHNA, CDR2 YNFKEQ.

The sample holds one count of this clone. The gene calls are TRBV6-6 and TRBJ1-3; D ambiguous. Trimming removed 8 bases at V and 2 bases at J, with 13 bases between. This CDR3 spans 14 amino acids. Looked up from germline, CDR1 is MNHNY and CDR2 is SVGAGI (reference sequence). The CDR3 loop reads CASPTVVPGNTIYF. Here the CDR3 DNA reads TGTGCCAGCCCGACGGTGGTACCTGGAAACACCATATATTTT.

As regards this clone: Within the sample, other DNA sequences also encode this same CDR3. CDR3 in DNA: TGCGCCAGCAGCTTGGGACAGGGGAGAAACACCGGGGAGCTGTTTTTT. It encodes CASSLGQGRNTGELFF. The chain links TRBV5-1 to TRBJ2-2; 8 bases match TRBD1. J gave up 2 bases and V 0 bases, and 3 bases lay outside the gene matches. Germline V gives CDR1 SGHRS, CDR2 YFSETQ. The CDR3 contains 16 residues.